Shown below are 27 T cell receptor beta chains from a single sample sequenced in a study of cytomegalovirus exposure and HLA in healthy donors. This PCR relied on a set of 60 Vbeta primers and 13 Jbeta primers. Measured with immunoSEQ multiplex PCR; TCRdb has only the in-frame clones, and not every one. The sample carries under 200,000 clones, around 80% recorded once. The sequencing sample was made of PBMCs. The receptors originated from a woman aged 50 to 60 in good health and CMV-seronegative.

The chain combines TRBV5-1 with TRBJ2-3, with TRBD2 identical over 9 bases. The CDR3 covers 16 residues. Trimming cost V 4 bases and J 2 bases; bases outside gene matches: 8. Germline V gene sequence: CDR1 SGHRS, CDR2 YFSETQ. This chain's CDR3 is CASSQRGLANTDTQYF. In DNA form, the CDR3 reads TGCGCCAGCAGCCAACGGGGACTAGCCAACACAGATACGCAGTATTTT.

This clone was counted a few times. The rearrangement uses TRBV4-3 and TRBJ2-6; D is ambiguous. V was shortened by 4 bases and J by 0 bases, with 7 bases between the two germline ends. CDR3 length: 15 residues. Looked up from germline, CDR1 is LGHNA and CDR2 is YSLEER. This chain's CDR3 is CASSLQSSGANVLTF. The CDR3 bases are TGCGCCAGCAGCCTACAGAGCTCTGGGGCCAACGTCCTGACTTTC.

The chain links TRBV2 to TRBJ2-5; 12 nucleotides line up with TRBD2. V lost 4 bases, J lost 5 bases, and 2 bases stayed unmatched. CDR3 length: 14 residues. Germline CDR1 SNHLY, CDR2 FYNNEI. The DNA for the CDR3 is TGTGCCAGCAGTGCCACTAGCGGGAGGGAGACCCAGTACTTC. Its translation is CASSATSGRETQYF.

This chain links TRBV27 with TRBJ2-7, with 7 bases fitting TRBD2. The CDR3 has 16 amino acids. V lost 0 bases to trimming and J lost 0 bases; unmatched junction nucleotides: 5. The germline gives CDR1 MNHEY, CDR2 SMNVEV (reference sequence). CDR3: CASSLSGGSSSYEQYF. The CDR3 DNA reads as TGTGCCAGCAGTTTATCGGGGGGGTCGAGCTCCTACGAGCAGTACTTC.

The gene calls are TRBV2 and TRBJ2-5; D might be TRBD1 (5 bases). Trimming took off 6 bases at V and 0 bases at J, with 14 bases between the two ends. The CDR3 runs 15 residues. Germline loops: CDR1 SNHLY, CDR2 FYNNEI. The CDR3 sequence is CASRRRVGDQETQYF. CDR3 sequence (DNA): TGTGCCAGCAGACGCAGGGTAGGCGACCAAGAGACCCAGTACTTC.

The rearrangement joins TRBV6-1 to TRBJ2-1, with D possibly TRBD1 on 6 matching bases. CDR3 length: 14 amino acids. Trimming left V 7 bases short and J 3 bases short, with 13 bases between. Germline CDR1 MNHNS, CDR2 SASEGT. CDR3 sequence: CASTRDKLYNEQFF. The CDR3 coding sequence is TGTGCCAGCACCCGGGACAAACTCTACAATGAGCAGTTCTTC.

In the case of this clone: At one boundary the junction diverges from the germline segment, which might be a read error. The rearrangement links TRBV5-5 to TRBJ1-1; D is perhaps TRBD1 (6 bases). The CDR3 sequence is 14 residues long. The germline V gene has CDR1 SGHKS and CDR2 YYEKEE (reference sequence). CDR3: CASSQQDRNTEAFF. DNA of the CDR3: TGCGCCAGCAGCCAACAGGACAGGAACACTGAAGCTTTCTTT.

This clone was seen a handful of times. V gene TRBV2 combines with J gene TRBJ2-3; 12 bases align to TRBD2. Germline CDR1 and CDR2: SNHLY and FYNNEI. The J segment lost 5 bases and the V segment lost 11 bases, leaving 5 bases of the junction unmatched. The CDR3 is 13 residues long. CDR3 sequence (DNA): TGTGCCGCAACTAGCGGGGGGCTAGATACGCAGTATTTT. Translating gives CAATSGGLDTQYF.

The J gene is TRBJ2-7, the V gene TRBV18; no firm D call. Germline-derived CDR1 and CDR2 are KGHSH and LQKENI. This CDR3 spans 13 amino acids. Trimming removed 2 bases at V and 6 bases at J, with 11 bases between. As DNA, the CDR3 is TGTGCCAGCTCACCAGCCCCGGGTGCCGAGCAGTACTTC. Amino acid sequence: CASSPAPGAEQYF.

The chain combines TRBV5-4 with TRBJ2-7, with TRBD2 matching 15 bases. Germline trimming cut 4 bases from V and 9 bases from J; bases unmatched to any gene: 14. The CDR3 sequence is 17 residues long. The germline CDR1 and CDR2 sequences are SGHNT and YYREEE (reference sequence). CDR3 loop: CASSPGTSGGRSLGQYF. In nucleotides, the CDR3 is TGTGCCAGCAGCCCCGGGACTAGCGGGGGGCGGAGCCTGGGGCAGTACTTC. Full variable domain (remainder filled in from reference TRBV5-4 and TRBJ2-7): ETGVTQSPTHLIKTRGQQVTLRCSSQSGHNTVSWYQQALGQGPQFIFQYYREEENGRGNFPPRFSGLQFPNYSSELNVNALELDDSALYLCASSPGTSGGRSLGQYFGPGTRLTVT.

The chain employs TRBV15 and TRBJ2-2, with TRBD1 matching 7 bases. Germline V lookup: CDR1 LNHNV, CDR2 YYDKDF (reference sequence). The CDR3 runs 16 residues. The V gene end was trimmed by 2 bases and the J gene end by 6 bases; junction bases not matched to a gene: 9. The CDR3 loop is CATSRTPGQAAGELFF. The CDR3 nucleotides are TGTGCCACCAGCAGAACACCCGGACAGGCCGCCGGGGAGCTGTTTTTT.

V and J are TRBV27 and TRBJ2-6; D not resolved. V lost 4 bases and J lost 0, with 4 bases in between. Germline V gives CDR1 MNHEY, CDR2 SMNVEV (reference sequence). The CDR3 is 14 amino acids. The CDR3 region has the DNA TGTGCCAGCAGTTCCCTCTCTGGGGCCAACGTCCTGACTTTC. Translation: CASSSLSGANVLTF.

V and J are TRBV2 and TRBJ2-5, with D possibly TRBD1 on 5 matching bases. CDR1 and CDR2 (germline): SNHLY, FYNNEI. V was pared by 2 bases and J by 3 bases, with 10 bases between. This CDR3 is built from 14 residues. CDR3 amino acids: CASSEWGAEETQYF. The CDR3 DNA reads as TGTGCCAGCAGTGAATGGGGCGCCGAAGAGACCCAGTACTTC.

V and J are TRBV10-1 and TRBJ2-1; possible D gene TRBD1, 5 bases. The V gene's germline CDR1 is WNHNN and CDR2 SYGVQD (reference sequence). This CDR3 has 14 amino acids. Trimming left V 7 bases short and J 5 bases short, with 15 bases between. In DNA, the CDR3 is TGCGCCAGCACCCAAAGCAGGGAACACAATGAGCAGTTCTTC. Translation gives CASTQSREHNEQFF.

The chain has TRBV5-1 and TRBJ2-1; D possibly corresponds to TRBD1 (6 bases). Germline CDR1 is SGHRS and CDR2 is YFSETQ. The germline V and J ends were trimmed by 0 bases and 9 bases, with 22 bases remaining between them. The CDR3 has 17 amino acids. The CDR3 DNA follows: TGCGCCAGCAGCTTGGCCGGGTACCGGGACACCCATGGTGAGCAGTTCTTC. This encodes CASSLAGYRDTHGEQFF. Together with reference TRBV5-1 and TRBJ2-1, the CDR3 gives the full variable domain: KAGVTQTPRYLIKTRGQQVTLSCSPISGHRSVSWYQQTPGQGLQFLFEYFSETQRNKGNFPGRFSGRQFSNSRSEMNVSTLELGDSALYLCASSLAGYRDTHGEQFFGPGTRLTVL.

The rearrangement uses TRBV28 and TRBJ1-2; 9 positions match TRBD1. Trimming removed 6 bases from V and 0 bases from J; junction bases left unmatched: 8. Germline V lookup: CDR1 MDHEN, CDR2 SYDVKM. This CDR3 is 16 amino acids long. In nucleotides, the CDR3 is TGTGCCAGCAGCGACAGGGGGTCTGGGGCTAACTATGGCTACACCTTC. Its translation is CASSDRGSGANYGYTF.

This chain links TRBV21-1 with TRBJ2-7; the table names TRBD2, a call not compared with the DNA. TRBV21-1 is flagged as a pseudogene. This CDR3 contains 14 residues. The CDR3 here is CASRAWRSSYEQYF. CDR3 DNA sequence: TGTGCCAGCAGGGCTTGGAGGAGCTCCTACGAGCAGTACTTC.

The gene calls are TRBV30 and TRBJ2-3; TRBD1 agrees at 10 bases. Germline V gene sequence: CDR1 GTSNPN, CDR2 SVGIG (reference sequence). The trim removed 5 bases at V and 1 base at J, leaving 6 bases unmatched. The CDR3 runs 15 residues. CDR3 residues: CAWCPGTGGTDTQYF. The CDR3 nucleotides are TGTGCCTGGTGCCCCGGGACAGGGGGCACAGATACGCAGTATTTT.

This sequence joins TRBV4-1 and TRBJ2-7; weak D call: TRBD1 (5 bases). Germline V lookup: CDR1 MGHRA, CDR2 YSYEKL. The CDR3 runs 15 residues. Trimming shortened V by 0 bases and J by 0 bases, and 9 bases separated the two germline ends. The CDR3 sequence is CASSQDPGNSYEQYF. The CDR3 DNA reads TGCGCCAGCAGCCAAGATCCAGGGAACTCCTACGAGCAGTACTTC.

This clone was seen once. V is TRBV7-6 and J is TRBJ2-5, with TRBD2 matching over 10 bases. The J call is uncertain, as TRBJ2-7 better fits the DNA end. Per the germline V gene, CDR1 is SGHVS and CDR2 is FNYEAQ. This CDR3 comprises 16 residues. The CDR3 DNA reads TGTGCCAGCAGCCCACCCCCTCTAGCGGGGGACTACGAGCAGTACTTC. This codes for CASSPPPLAGDYEQYF.

This sequence joins TRBV5-1 and TRBJ2-3, with D possibly matching TRBD2 (6 bases). CDR1 and CDR2 from the germline V gene are SGHRS and YFSETQ. V was pared by 2 bases and J by 4 bases, with 14 bases between. This CDR3 has 15 amino acids. CDR3 sequence: CASSFSGVRADTQYF. DNA for the CDR3: TGCGCCAGCAGCTTTAGCGGAGTCCGAGCAGATACGCAGTATTTT.

The rearrangement links TRBV18 to TRBJ2-7, with TRBD1 matching over 10 bases. The V and J ends lost 1 base and 3 bases, in that order; junction bases with no gene match: 6. The V gene's germline CDR1 is KGHSH and CDR2 LQKENI. The length of the CDR3 is 16 residues. DNA of the CDR3: TGTGCCAGCTCACCACAAAGGACAGGGGGTCTCTACGAGCAGTACTTC. This encodes CASSPQRTGGLYEQYF. Filled out from reference TRBV18 and TRBJ2-7, the complete variable domain reads NAGVMQNPRHLVRRRGQEARLRCSPMKGHSHVYWYRQLPEEGLKFMVYLQKENIIDESGMPKERFSAEFPKEGPSILRIQQVVRGDSAAYFCASSPQRTGGLYEQYFGPGTRLTVT.

This sequence joins TRBV6-4 and TRBJ2-3; the D gene is possibly TRBD1 (5 bases). V lost 1 base to trimming and J lost 0 bases, with 8 bases between them. Looked up from germline, CDR1 is MRHNA and CDR2 is SNTAGT. This CDR3 has 15 amino acids. The CDR3 DNA reads as TGTGCCAGCAGTGACTGGGGCCGTAGCACAGATACGCAGTATTTT. It yields the protein CASSDWGRSTDTQYF.

Comment on this clone: This sample includes further DNA sequences coding for the same CDR3. The chain employs TRBV6-4 and TRBJ2-1; TRBD2 aligns across 10 bases. The CDR3 loop spans 16 amino acids. Germline assignment: CDR1 MRHNA and CDR2 SNTAGT. Trimming cost V 0 bases and J 8 bases; bases outside gene matches: 7. The CDR3 reads CASSDSSSGGGDEQFF. The CDR3 coding sequence is TGTGCCAGCAGTGACTCCTCTAGCGGGGGAGGGGATGAGCAGTTCTTC.

This chain joins TRBV7-9 and TRBJ1-1; no reliable D call. Trimming shortened V by 1 base and J by 1 base, and 7 bases separated the two germline ends. This CDR3 region has 14 residues. Germline V gene sequence: CDR1 SEHNR, CDR2 FQNEAQ (reference sequence). CDR3 residues: CASSLGLANTEAFF. CDR3 bases: TGTGCCAGCAGCTTAGGGCTAGCGAACACTGAAGCTTTCTTT. The whole variable domain, filled in from reference TRBV7-9 and TRBJ1-1, reads DTGVSQNPRHKITKRGQNVTFRCDPISEHNRLYWYRQTLGQGPEFLTYFQNEAQLEKSRLLSDRFSAERPKGSFSTLEIQRTEQGDSAMYLCASSLGLANTEAFFGQGTRLTVV.

The J gene is TRBJ2-5, the V gene TRBV4-1; 8 bases match TRBD2. The CDR3 is made up of 16 amino acids. V shed 1 base and J 2 bases; nucleotides not matched to a gene: 6. Germline V CDR1 and CDR2: MGHRA, YSYEKL. CDR3 protein: CASSQGRGGGQETQYF. CDR3 coding DNA: TGCGCCAGCAGCCAAGGTCGCGGCGGGGGGCAAGAGACCCAGTACTTC.

The chain uses TRBV19 and TRBJ1-1; D might be TRBD1 (5 bases). The V end was cut by 9 bases, the J end by 1 base, with 15 bases between. Germline lookup yields CDR1 LNHDA and CDR2 SQIVND (reference sequence). This CDR3 region has 14 residues. CDR3 DNA sequence: TGTGCCAGCCACGCACACCAGGGGAACACTGAAGCTTTCTTT. Amino acid sequence: CASHAHQGNTEAFF.